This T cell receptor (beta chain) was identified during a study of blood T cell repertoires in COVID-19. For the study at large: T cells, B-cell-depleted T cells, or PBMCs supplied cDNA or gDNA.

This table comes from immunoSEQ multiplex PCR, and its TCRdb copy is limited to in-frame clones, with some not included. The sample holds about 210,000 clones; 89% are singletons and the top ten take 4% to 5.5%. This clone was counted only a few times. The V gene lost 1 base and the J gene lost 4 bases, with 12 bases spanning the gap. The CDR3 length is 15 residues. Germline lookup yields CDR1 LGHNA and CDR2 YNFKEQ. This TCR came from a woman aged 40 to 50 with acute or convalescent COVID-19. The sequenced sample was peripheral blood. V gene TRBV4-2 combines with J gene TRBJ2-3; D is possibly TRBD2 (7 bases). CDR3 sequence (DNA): TGTGCCAGCAGCCAAGCCAGGGGAGGGGCAGATACGCAGTATTTT. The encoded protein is CASSQARGGADTQYF.